The source of this T cell receptor (beta chain) is a study of T cell responses to AZD1222 COVID-19 vaccine. Study-wide points: The study found vaccine-associated CD4 TCRs spanning spike, dominant at 160-218 and 743-854. Donors were chiefly white British, with a greater number of females, and clonal diversity was perhaps underestimated. At baseline, seropositivity was found in only six AZD1222 recipients.

A remark on this clone: Its antigen remains unknown.

The CDR3 contains 21 residues. CDR1 and CDR2 from the germline V gene are LGHDT and YNNKEL (reference sequence). V was pared by 5 bases and J by 0 bases, with 29 bases between. Repertoires were generated with immunoSEQ multiplex PCR, while TCRdb's copy carries only in-frame clones and drops some. In the table there are roughly 180,000 clones, approximately 90% of which are singletons. The TCR sequence derives from an adult in good health. The source material was peripheral blood, sampled on day 0 of AZD1222 vaccination. The chain is built from TRBV3-1 (or the pseudogene TRBV3-2) and TRBJ1-5; D not resolved. CDR3 coding DNA: TGTGCCAGCAGCTTTCCTATAATACTCTCGGAGCAGCCATATAGCAATCAGCCCCAGCATTTT. It translates to CASSFPIILSEQPYSNQPQHF.